One sample yielded the 18 T cell receptor beta chains listed below, sequenced in a study of blood T cells in healthy people across ages. Primed by a sample-barcoded 5' primer and a J-beta primer mix, a second PCR proceeded for roughly 6 to 12 cycles. TCRdb fed the 5' RACE reads into MiXCR, producing one record per CDR3 protein. There are 780,000 or so distinct CDR3 sequences in the sample; around three fifths occur only once, and around a quarter lies in the top ten. The specimen was blood. The receptors shown here come from a man between 40 and 49 years old in good health.

This clonotype was counted only a few times. The chain combines TRBV10-2 with TRBJ2-6; D is unresolved. Trimming left V 7 bases short and J 0 bases short, with 13 bases between. CDR1 and CDR2 (germline): WSHSY, SAAADI. The length of the CDR3 is 16 residues. The CDR3 here is CASTATSGSGANVLTF. The CDR3, as DNA: TGCGCCAGCACCGCAACCTCGGGCTCTGGGGCCAACGTCCTGACTTTC.

This clonotype has a count of ten or more. The chain carries TRBV28 and TRBJ2-7; 8 nucleotides line up with TRBD1. The CDR3 is 13 amino acids. Germline loops: CDR1 MDHEN, CDR2 SYDVKM. Trimming removed 2 bases from V and 3 bases from J; junction bases left unmatched: 0. This chain's CDR3 is CASSLTGGYEQYF. The CDR3 coding sequence is TGTGCCAGCAGTTTAACAGGGGGCTACGAGCAGTACTTC.

The CDR3 sequence: CASSQGDTRHGYTF. The CDR3 DNA sequence: TGTGCCAGCAGCCAAGGGGATACACGACATGGCTACACCTTC. The V call is TRBV14, the J call TRBJ1-2; no clear D. Germline V gene data show CDR1 as SGHDN and CDR2 as FVKESK. The CDR3 is made up of 14 amino acids. V was pared by 1 base and J by 6 bases, with 12 bases between. Full variable domain (missing parts from reference TRBV14 and TRBJ1-2): EAGVTQFPSHSVIEKGQTVTLRCDPISGHDNLYWYRRVMGKEIKFLLHFVKESKQDESGMPNNRFLAERTGGTYSTLKVQPAELEDSGVYFCASSQGDTRHGYTFGSGTRLTVV.

This clonotype appeared a single time. The genes are TRBV4-3 and TRBJ2-2; possibly TRBD2 for D (6 bases). V was shortened by 0 bases and J by 4 bases, with 12 bases between the two germline ends. CDR1 and CDR2 (germline): LGHNA, YSLEER. The length of the CDR3 is 16 residues. The CDR3 region has the DNA TGCGCCAGCAGCCAAGACTCGACTAGGTCCACCGGGGAGCTGTTTTTT. Translated: CASSQDSTRSTGELFF.

The chain is built from TRBV7-3 and TRBJ2-1; the D is unclear. The ends were cut back, 1 base at V and 6 bases at J, with 7 bases in the middle. Germline-derived CDR1 and CDR2 are SGHTA and FQGTGA. The CDR3 has 13 residues. CDR3 DNA sequence: TGTGCCAGCAGCTTAAACCAAGTCAATGAGCAGTTCTTC. As protein: CASSLNQVNEQFF.

The J gene is TRBJ1-2, the V gene TRBV5-1; perhaps TRBD1 as D (6 bases). V lost 2 bases and J lost 5, with 13 bases in between. The CDR3 contains 14 residues. Germline V gene data show CDR1 as SGHRS and CDR2 as YFSETQ. The CDR3 bases are TGCGCCAGCAGCTTCAGGGGCCAGCAGTATGGCTACACCTTC. This codes for CASSFRGQQYGYTF.

This clonotype was observed a few times. The chain employs TRBV5-6 and TRBJ2-3; D gene uncertain. The length of the CDR3 is 15 residues. Trimming took 1 base from V and 0 from J, leaving 9 bases between them. Per the germline V gene, CDR1 is SGHDT and CDR2 is YYEEEE. The CDR3 DNA is TGTGCCAGCAGCTTGCTCCTCCATAGCACAGATACGCAGTATTTT. Its translation is CASSLLLHSTDTQYF.

This clonotype occurred a few times. The chain couples TRBV10-3 to TRBJ2-1; D is undetermined. V was cut by 7 bases and J by 10 bases, with 17 bases left in between. Germline loops: CDR1 ENHRY, CDR2 SYGVKD. The CDR3 contains 13 residues. The CDR3 DNA sequence: TGTGCCATCATGCCGGACCCTACAAGAGAGCAGTTCTTC. This gives the protein CAIMPDPTREQFF.

The chain combines TRBV13 with TRBJ1-2, with 7 bases aligning to TRBD1. Germline lookup yields CDR1 PRHDT and CDR2 FYEKMQ (reference sequence). The CDR3 is made up of 15 amino acids. After removal of 2 bases from V and 2 bases from J, the junction contained 5 bases not matched to a gene. The CDR3 DNA follows: TGTGCCAGCAGCTTATTGGGGACAGCCAACTATGGCTACACCTTC. The encoded protein is CASSLLGTANYGYTF.

The V and J genes are TRBV28 and TRBJ2-1; 10 bases map to TRBD2. Germline V gene sequence: CDR1 MDHEN, CDR2 SYDVKM. CDR3 length equals 15 residues. The V segment lost 7 bases and the J segment 8 bases; nucleotides outside the gene matches: 11. CDR3 nucleotides: TGTGCCAGCATCCAAGAGCGGGAGGGATTCGATGAGCAGTTCTTC. Protein sequence: CASIQEREGFDEQFF.

The chain combines TRBV4-2 with TRBJ2-7; D call uncertain. Germline V gene data show CDR1 as LGHNA and CDR2 as YNFKEQ. CDR3 length equals 14 residues. V shed 2 bases and J shed 4 bases, with 12 bases lying between them. As DNA, the CDR3 is TGTGCCAGCAGCCAAATAACCGGAATATACGAGCAGTACTTC. This translates into CASSQITGIYEQYF.

CDR3 in DNA: TGCAGTGCAACGGACGACAGGCCCCTAGAGCGAGATACGCAGTATTTT. Protein product: CSATDDRPLERDTQYF. The V and J genes are TRBV20-1 and TRBJ2-3; TRBD1 might be the D (6 bases). The CDR3 runs to 16 residues. V dropped 6 bases and J dropped 5 bases, with 24 bases sitting between them. Germline loops: CDR1 DFQATT, CDR2 SNEGSKA (reference sequence).

This clonotype has just a few counts. The chain uses TRBV15 and TRBJ2-3; TRBD1 matches at 9 bases. The CDR3 runs 13 residues. Germline V lookup: CDR1 LNHNV, CDR2 YYDKDF (reference sequence). The trim removed 5 bases at V and 5 bases at J, leaving 2 bases unmatched. The DNA for the CDR3 is TGTGCCACCAGCGGGACAGGGAGAGATACGCAGTATTTT. This codes for CATSGTGRDTQYF.

The rearrangement uses TRBV5-1 and TRBJ2-7; D is possibly TRBD1 (5 bases). This CDR3 has 17 residues. Per germline, CDR1 SGHRS and CDR2 YFSETQ. Trimming stripped 0 bases from V and 0 bases from J, with 16 bases between. The CDR3 reads CASSLDPTDPFSYEQYF. CDR3 in DNA: TGCGCCAGCAGCTTGGATCCGACAGACCCTTTCTCCTACGAGCAGTACTTC.

V is TRBV3-1 and J is TRBJ2-5; no reliable D call. The germline V gene encodes CDR1 LGHDT and CDR2 YNNKEL (reference sequence). V lost 1 base and J 5 bases, leaving 14 bases between the germline ends. This CDR3 has 15 residues. CDR3 region: CASSQGSRHWETQYF. CDR3 DNA sequence: TGTGCCAGCAGCCAAGGGTCCCGACACTGGGAGACCCAGTACTTC.

This sequence joins TRBV28 and TRBJ1-1; D remains unclear. Germline lookup yields CDR1 MDHEN and CDR2 SYDVKM. The CDR3 runs 12 residues. Trimming removed 6 bases from V and 5 bases from J, with 10 bases in between. In nucleotides, the CDR3 is TGTGCCAGCAGGCAAGAGGGAACTGAAGCTTTCTTT. Translation gives CASRQEGTEAFF.

This sequence joins TRBV4-2 and TRBJ2-3; D gene uncertain. Germline V lookup: CDR1 LGHNA, CDR2 YNFKEQ. V lost 1 base and J 0 bases, leaving 14 bases between the germline ends. The CDR3 totals 17 residues. In DNA form, the CDR3 reads TGTGCCAGCAGCCAAGGGGTGACACAACCTAGCACAGATACGCAGTATTTT. This gives the protein CASSQGVTQPSTDTQYF.

The chain carries TRBV6-2 or TRBV6-3 and TRBJ2-7, with TRBD1 matching 8 bases. The J segment lost 3 bases and the V segment lost 6 bases, leaving 7 bases of the junction unmatched. CDR3 length equals 14 residues. The germline gives CDR1 MNHEY, CDR2 SVGEGT. Here the CDR3 DNA reads TGTGCCAGCAGGAGGACAGGGAAGGGCTACGAGCAGTACTTC. Translated: CASRRTGKGYEQYF.